This is a list of T cell receptor beta chains from one sample in a study of blood T cell repertoires in COVID-19. The table came from immunoSEQ multiplex PCR; TCRdb's copy has only in-frame clones and leaves some out. The sample records 310,000 or so clones, 89% being singletons. Sequences were obtained from peripheral blood. The receptors here all came from a man aged 18 to 30 who had recovered from COVID-19. CDR3s include the opening cysteine and the closing phenylalanine or tryptophan. The D gene is left open where the match is weak. Only some rows state a clone size, as once, few, many or a class for expanded clones.

abundance	d_gene	v_gene	j_gene	CDR3nt	CDR3aa
-	-	TRBV12-3/TRBV12-4	TRBJ2-1	TGTGCCAGCACCAGGACTGTCGAGGGTGAGCAGTTCTTC	CASTRTVEGEQFF
-	TRBD2	TRBV10-3	TRBJ2-3	TGTGCCATCAGGGGACTAGGGGGACGCACAGATACGCAGTATTTT	CAIRGLGGRTDTQYF
-	TRBD1	TRBV4-2	TRBJ1-2	TGTGCCAGCAGCCAAGCCGGGGGACAGGGGGCGGACTATGGCTACACCTTC	CASSQAGGQGADYGYTF
-	-	TRBV5-1	TRBJ2-3	TGCGCCAGCCAACAGTTTAGCACAGATACGCAGTATTTT	CASQQFSTDTQYF
-	-	TRBV9	TRBJ2-5	TGTGCCAGCAGCGTGGCCGGGCAGGGGACCCAGTACTTC	CASSVAGQGTQYF
-	-	TRBV4-3	TRBJ1-5	TGCGCCAGCAGCCAAGATGTAGGGGCTCAGCCCCAGCATTTT	CASSQDVGAQPQHF
few	-	TRBV30	TRBJ1-1	TGTGCCTTGGAGGGCGGACGCACTGAAGCTTTCTTT	CALEGGRTEAFF
-	-	TRBV30	TRBJ2-5	TGTGCCTGGAGTGTACGAGAGGTGCAAGAGACCCAGTACTTC	CAWSVREVQETQYF
-	TRBD2	TRBV7-9	TRBJ2-1	TGTGCCAGCAGCTTAGCTAGCGGGGTCAACAATGAGCAGTTCTTC	CASSLASGVNNEQFF
few	-	TRBV18	TRBJ2-7	TGTGCCAGCTCACCAACCCTAGCGACCGAGCAGTACTTC	CASSPTLATEQYF
-	-	TRBV4-1	TRBJ2-2	TGCGCCAGCAGCCGGCCGACGAACACCGGGGAGCTGTTTTTT	CASSRPTNTGELFF
-	-	TRBV4-1	TRBJ1-4	TGCGCCAGCAGCCAAGATGGAAGGAGAGCTAATGAAAAACTGTTTTTT	CASSQDGRRANEKLFF
-	-	TRBV6-5	TRBJ1-5	TGTGCCAGCAGTTACCATGCGGGGAAGGATCAGCCCCAGCATTTT	CASSYHAGKDQPQHF
-	-	TRBV13	TRBJ2-3	TGTGCCATCCACCTAGCTCTGGCGGGCCCAGATACGCAGTATTTT	CAIHLALAGPDTQYF
-	-	TRBV19	TRBJ2-2	TGTGCCAGTAAACAGGGCGCGAACACCGGGGAGCTGTTTTTT	CASKQGANTGELFF
-	-	TRBV5-1	TRBJ2-1	TGCGCCAGCAGGAGAGACACTAGCCTGGGGAATGAGCAGTTCTTC	CASRRDTSLGNEQFF
-	-	TRBV12-3/TRBV12-4	TRBJ2-1	TGTGCCAGCAGTTTAAGCGGGTATGAGCAGTTCTTC	CASSLSGYEQFF
-	-	TRBV27	TRBJ1-4	TGTGCCAGCAGTTTCGGTGCAACTAATGAAAAACTGTTTTTT	CASSFGATNEKLFF
-	TRBD1	TRBV28	TRBJ2-7	TGTGCCAGCAGCCCCCCGGACAGGGGCCCCTACGAGCAGTACTTC	CASSPPDRGPYEQYF
-	TRBD1	TRBV3-1/TRBV3-2	TRBJ2-1	TGTGCCAGCAGGCGAACGGACAGGGGGCCGCGGGATGAGCAGTTCTTC	CASRRTDRGPRDEQFF
-	TRBD1	TRBV7-6	TRBJ2-7	TGTGCCAGCAGTCTCCAGGGGGCGGTTGTGTACGAGCAGTACTTC	CASSLQGAVVYEQYF
once	TRBD2	TRBV6-5	TRBJ2-1	TGTGCCAGCAGAACGGGACTAGGGGACTACAATGAGCAGTTCTTC	CASRTGLGDYNEQFF
-	TRBD2	TRBV2	TRBJ2-3	TGTGCCAGCAGCACTAGCGGGGGTACAGATACGCAGTATTTT	CASSTSGGTDTQYF
-	TRBD2	TRBV2	TRBJ2-1	TGTGCCAGCAGTACTCTTAGGACTAGCGGGAGGGTTGTATTTTTTAATGAGCAGTTCTTC	CASSTLRTSGRVVFFNEQFF
-	TRBD2	TRBV5-1	TRBJ2-3	TGCGCCAGCAGCTTGGGCTTAGCGGGCGCGGGAAGCACAGATACGCAGTATTTT	CASSLGLAGAGSTDTQYF
-	-	TRBV6-5	TRBJ2-7	TGTGCCAGCAGTACGGGGATCCTGGCCGAGCAGTACTTC	CASSTGILAEQYF
-	TRBD2	TRBV19	TRBJ2-2	TGTGCCAGTACCCCGGGACTAGCGGGGGGAGTTAGGACCGGGGAGCTGTTTTTT	CASTPGLAGGVRTGELFF
-	TRBD2	TRBV6-5	TRBJ2-7	TGTGCCAGCAGACACTCTAGCGGGCTAGACCACGAGCAGTACTTC	CASRHSSGLDHEQYF
-	TRBD1	TRBV28	TRBJ2-1	TGTGCCAGCAGCCCCTCCGGGACAGGGTCCTACAATGAGCAGTTCTTC	CASSPSGTGSYNEQFF
-	TRBD1	TRBV18	TRBJ2-2	TGTGCCAGCGGACGACAGGGGGTCACCGGGGAGCTGTTTTTT	CASGRQGVTGELFF
-	TRBD2	TRBV7-2	TRBJ2-1	TGTGCCAGCAGCCCTTCATCGGGAGGACTCCTCTACAATGAGCAGTTCTTC	CASSPSSGGLLYNEQFF
-	-	TRBV4-1	TRBJ2-7	TGCGCCAGCAGCCAATCTGGAGCCGTTTCCTACGAGCAGTACTTC	CASSQSGAVSYEQYF
-	-	TRBV7-2	TRBJ2-3	TGTGCCAGCATCCCCCGGGGGGCCCTCACAGATACGCAGTATTTT	CASIPRGALTDTQYF
-	-	TRBV25-1	TRBJ1-1	TGTGCCAGCATCCGTGGGGGCTATACTGAAGCTTTCTTT	CASIRGGYTEAFF
-	TRBD1	TRBV7-3	TRBJ2-2	TGTGCCAGCAGAACAGGGGACACCGGGGAGCTGTTTTTT	CASRTGDTGELFF
-	TRBD2	TRBV4-1	TRBJ2-3	TGCGCCAGCAGCCAAGTTGTGGGACTAGCGGCGTCGGGTACGCAGTATTTT	CASSQVVGLAASGTQYF
-	-	TRBV3-1/TRBV3-2	TRBJ2-7	TGTGCCAGCAGCCAGTTGTCAGGGACCTACGAGCAGTACTTC	CASSQLSGTYEQYF
-	TRBD1	TRBV5-1	TRBJ2-2	TGCGCCAGCAGCTCGTCCCGGGACAGGGGGCCTAGCGGGGAGCTGTTTTTT	CASSSSRDRGPSGELFF
-	TRBD1	TRBV2	TRBJ1-2	TGTGCCAGCAGTGAAGTGGGACAGCTTTCTTCCTATGGCTACACCTTC	CASSEVGQLSSYGYTF
-	TRBD2	TRBV2	TRBJ2-3	TGTGCCAGCAGCAAACCGGGACTAGCGGGAGCAGATACGCAGTATTTT	CASSKPGLAGADTQYF
-	-	TRBV5-6	TRBJ2-1	TGTGCCAGCAGCTTAGCAGGGGATTACTACAATGAGCAGTTCTTC	CASSLAGDYYNEQFF
once	-	TRBV9	TRBJ2-7	TGTGCCAGCAGCCCGGAGGGAGGCCAATACGAGCAGTACTTC	CASSPEGGQYEQYF
-	-	TRBV6-5	TRBJ2-2	TGTGCCAGCAGTTATAATCCTCTGAACACCGGGGAGCTGTTTTTT	CASSYNPLNTGELFF
-	-	TRBV11-2	TRBJ1-2	TGTGCCAGCAGCTTAGATCCGGGGACATCTGGCTACACCTTC	CASSLDPGTSGYTF
-	-	TRBV12-3/TRBV12-4	TRBJ2-5	TGTGCCAGCAGTTTTTCCGGGGGAGAGACCCAGTACTTC	CASSFSGGETQYF
-	-	TRBV6-5	TRBJ2-7	TGTGCCAGCAGCGTTCAAGACAATTCCTACGAGCAGTACTTC	CASSVQDNSYEQYF
once	-	TRBV5-1	TRBJ1-1	TGCGCCAGCAGCCCAGCAAACGCAAGGCGGGGCGCCGGGGGGCTGGAAGCTTTCTTT	CASSPANARRGAGGLEAFF
-	-	TRBV14	TRBJ2-7	TGTGCCAGCAGCCCGCTCGGCTACGAGCAGTACTTC	CASSPLGYEQYF
-	-	TRBV7-2	TRBJ2-7	TGTGCCAGCAGTCCGGGCTACGAGCAGTACTTC	CASSPGYEQYF
-	TRBD1	TRBV5-1	TRBJ1-2	TGCGCCAGCAGCTTGGCCGGGACAGATTATGGCTACACCTTC	CASSLAGTDYGYTF
-	-	TRBV27	TRBJ1-1	TGTGCCAGCAGGATAACAACGAACACTGAAGCTTTCTTT	CASRITTNTEAFF
few	TRBD2	TRBV10-1	TRBJ2-7	TGCGCCAGCAGTTCGGGACTAGCGGCTACCTACGAGCAGTACTTC	CASSSGLAATYEQYF
once	-	TRBV10-3	TRBJ1-5	TGTGCCATCAGTGATGGACAGATAGGTGGGGGCAATCAGCCCCAGCATTTT	CAISDGQIGGGNQPQHF